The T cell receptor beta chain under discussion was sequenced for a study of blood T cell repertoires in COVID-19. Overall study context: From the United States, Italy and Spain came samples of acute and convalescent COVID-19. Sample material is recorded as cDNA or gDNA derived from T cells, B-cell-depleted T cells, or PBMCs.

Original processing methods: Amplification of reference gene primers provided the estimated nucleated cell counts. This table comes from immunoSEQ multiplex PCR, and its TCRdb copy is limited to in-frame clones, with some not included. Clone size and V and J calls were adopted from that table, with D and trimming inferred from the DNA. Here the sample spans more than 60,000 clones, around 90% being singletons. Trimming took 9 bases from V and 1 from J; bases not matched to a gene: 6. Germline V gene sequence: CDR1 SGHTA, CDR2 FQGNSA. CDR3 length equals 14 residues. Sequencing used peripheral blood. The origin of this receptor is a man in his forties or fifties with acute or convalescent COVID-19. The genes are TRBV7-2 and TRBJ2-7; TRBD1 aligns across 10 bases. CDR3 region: CASSRDRGSYEQYF. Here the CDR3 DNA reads TGTGCCAGTTCCCGGGACAGGGGTTCCTACGAGCAGTACTTC.